The rows below give T cell receptor beta chains drawn from one sample of a study of T-cell memory formation after mild COVID-19. TCRdb redid the calling of the 5' RACE reads with MiXCR, one entry per CDR3 protein. The data show hundreds of thousands of distinct CDR3 sequences, 25% to 30% seen once. Sequencing was carried out using PBMCs or a T cell subset sorted from them (not recorded which). The receptors here all came from an adult woman who had mild COVID-19 (a few samples of this study predate the infection). Cell type and time point are not known. The CDR3 runs from the conserved cysteine through the conserved F or W. D genes are given only for firm matches. For some rows the clone size is stated as once, few or many, or as a class when expanded; others skip it.

TRBJ2-5	.	.	TRBV5-1	TGCGCCAGCAGCTTCAGTTACGGGACGGAAGAGACCCAGTACTTC	CASSFSYGTEETQYF
TRBJ1-1	.	TRBD1	TRBV5-1	TGCGCCAGCAGCGTCCAAACAGGGGGCGGCACTGAAGCTTTCTTT	CASSVQTGGGTEAFF
TRBJ2-2	.	.	TRBV12-3/TRBV12-4	TGTGCCAGCAGTCCCGGGGGCACTCTGAACACCGGGGAGCTGTTTTTT	CASSPGGTLNTGELFF
TRBJ2-1	.	.	TRBV9	TGTGCCAGCAGCGTCCAAAACCGGGAGAATGAGCAGTTCTTC	CASSVQNRENEQFF
TRBJ2-3	.	TRBD1	TRBV12-3/TRBV12-4	TGTGCCAGCAGTTTAGAGACAGGGCCCACAGATACGCAGTATTTT	CASSLETGPTDTQYF
TRBJ2-4	.	.	TRBV4-3	TGCGCCAGCAGCCGGGGTGAGTTGGGAGCCAAAAACATTCAGTACTTC	CASSRGELGAKNIQYF
TRBJ2-2	many	TRBD1	TRBV9	TGTGCCAGCAGCCTTCTGGGACAGGGGACGAACACCGGGGAGCTGTTTTTT	CASSLLGQGTNTGELFF
TRBJ1-5	.	.	TRBV5-5	TGTGCCAGCAGCCCGGACCCCGGCAGTCAGCCCCAGCATTTT	CASSPDPGSQPQHF
TRBJ2-5	few	.	TRBV4-1	TGCGCCAGCAGCCAAATAGCGTTTCAAGAGACCCAGTACTTC	CASSQIAFQETQYF
TRBJ2-1	.	.	TRBV24-1	TGTGCCACCAGTGATTCTGGGACAGAGCAGTTCTTC	CATSDSGTEQFF
TRBJ2-1	.	TRBD1	TRBV5-6	TGTGCCAGCAGCTCGACTGAGGGGGCGGGTTCCTACAATGAGCAGTTCTTC	CASSSTEGAGSYNEQFF
TRBJ2-1	few	.	TRBV15	TGTGCCACCAGCAGAGCATTGGAATTCGAGCAGTTCTTC	CATSRALEFEQFF
TRBJ2-1	few	.	TRBV7-9	TGTGCCAGCGGTCTACGGGGGGACAGCTCCTACAATGAGCAGTTCTTC	CASGLRGDSSYNEQFF
TRBJ1-2	few	.	TRBV25-1	TGTGCCAGCAGCCCGGTGGGAGAGGGTTATGGCTACACCTTC	CASSPVGEGYGYTF
TRBJ2-1	.	TRBD2	TRBV5-1	TGCGCCAGCACCTGGGGGGGGGACAATGAGCAGTTCTTC	CASTWGGDNEQFF
TRBJ2-3	.	.	TRBV7-8	TGTGCCAGCAGCTTAGAGGCTAGCCGAGATACGCAGTATTTT	CASSLEASRDTQYF
TRBJ1-6	few	.	TRBV3-1	TGTGCCAGCAGCCAAGCCCTTTCACCCCTCCACTTT	CASSQALSPLHF
TRBJ2-1	few	.	TRBV10-2	TGCGCCAGCGGGGAAGGGAGCTCCTACAATGAGCAGTTCTTC	CASGEGSSYNEQFF
TRBJ2-5	few	.	TRBV7-6	TGTGCCAGCAGCCAAGGGCCCCAAGAGACCCAGTACTTC	CASSQGPQETQYF
TRBJ1-2	few	.	TRBV20-1	TGCAGTGCTAGATTTAGAGCCTATGGCTACACCTTC	CSARFRAYGYTF
TRBJ2-7	.	TRBD2	TRBV15	TGTGCCACCAGCAGAGTCGGACTAGCGGGGTACGAGAACGAGCAGTACTTC	CATSRVGLAGYENEQYF
TRBJ2-5	.	.	TRBV7-8	TGTGCCAGCAGCTTAAGCCAGGGCCACGACAGGTGGGAGACCCAGTACTTC	CASSLSQGHDRWETQYF
TRBJ2-7	few	.	TRBV10-3	TGTGCCATCAGTGAGTCGAAGGGCCACTCCTACGAGCAGTACTTC	CAISESKGHSYEQYF
TRBJ1-2	.	.	TRBV24-1	TGTGCCACCAGTGATTTGGGGTCGGCGGTGTATGACTACACCTTC	CATSDLGSAVYDYTF
TRBJ1-2	.	.	TRBV20-1	TGCAGTGCTAGAGATCCTCAGCGGGGAATCTATGGCTACACCTTC	CSARDPQRGIYGYTF
TRBJ2-7	few	.	TRBV11-3	TGTGCCAGCAGCTTATTTGCGGGCTACGAGCAGTACTTC	CASSLFAGYEQYF
TRBJ1-1	.	.	TRBV10-2	TGCGCCAGCAGTGATTGGGGGGCGAGGAACACTGAAGCTTTCTTT	CASSDWGARNTEAFF
TRBJ2-1	.	TRBD2	TRBV4-3	TGCGCCAGCAGCCAAGACACCCTGACTAGCGGGCAGTACAATGAGCAGTTCTTC	CASSQDTLTSGQYNEQFF
TRBJ1-2	.	.	TRBV7-9	TGTGCCAGCAGCTTAGAGGGTACGATATATGGCTACACCTTC	CASSLEGTIYGYTF
TRBJ2-3	.	.	TRBV7-3	TGTGCCAGCAGCTCAAGTTTGTTGACAGATACGCAGTATTTT	CASSSSLLTDTQYF
TRBJ1-1	.	.	TRBV30	TGTGCCTGGAGTGTAGTAGGAACTGAAGCTTTCTTT	CAWSVVGTEAFF
TRBJ2-2	.	.	TRBV12-3/TRBV12-4	TGTGCCAGCTCAAAAGGGGCCCCCACCGGGGAGCTGTTTTTT	CASSKGAPTGELFF
TRBJ2-1	.	TRBD2	TRBV20-1	TGCAGTGCTAGGGGACTAGCGGGTGAGAATGAGCAGTTCTTC	CSARGLAGENEQFF
TRBJ2-1	few	.	TRBV5-1	TGCGCCAGCAGCTTGGAGGGACCCCCGAGCTCCTACAATGAGCAGTTCTTC	CASSLEGPPSSYNEQFF
TRBJ2-1	.	.	TRBV11-1	TGTGCCAGCAGCCTAAAGCGGATACCTCTTTTTGATGAGCAGTTCTTC	CASSLKRIPLFDEQFF
TRBJ2-1	.	.	TRBV7-3	TGTGCCAGCAGCTACCGAGCCGGGACACTCTCCTACAATGAGCAGTTCTTC	CASSYRAGTLSYNEQFF
TRBJ1-2	few	.	TRBV7-6	TGTGCCAGCAGCTTAGAAGTGGGTCTCGATGCAAATGGCTACACCTTC	CASSLEVGLDANGYTF
TRBJ2-7	few	TRBD1	TRBV5-1	TGCGCCAGCAGCTTGGCTCCGGGACAGAACTACGAGCAGTACTTC	CASSLAPGQNYEQYF
TRBJ2-1	.	.	TRBV4-3	TGCGCCAGCAGCCAAGATTTGGCGAGCCCCTACAATGAGCAGTTCTTC	CASSQDLASPYNEQFF
TRBJ2-3	few	TRBD2	TRBV3-1	TGTGCCACCTCCCAGCGGGGAACAGATACGCAGTATTTT	CATSQRGTDTQYF
TRBJ1-3	many	.	TRBV7-2	TGTGCCAGCAGCTTAGACGGGAGCTCTGGAAACACCATATATTTT	CASSLDGSSGNTIYF
TRBJ2-7	few	.	TRBV4-3	TGCGCCAGCAGCCAAGTGCTGGGATCCTACGAGCAGTACTTC	CASSQVLGSYEQYF
TRBJ2-5	few	TRBD2	TRBV29-1	TGCAGCGTTGAGATAGCGGGGCAAGAGACCCAGTACTTC	CSVEIAGQETQYF
TRBJ2-3	.	.	TRBV5-4	TGTGCCAGCAGCTTGATGGGGGGAGATACAGATACGCAGTATTTT	CASSLMGGDTDTQYF
TRBJ2-7	few	.	TRBV29-1	TGCAGCGTTGTCTCGGCGGGCTCCTACGAGCAGTACTTC	CSVVSAGSYEQYF
TRBJ2-7	.	TRBD2	TRBV20-1	TGCAGTGCTAGCGGGGGGTACGGCGAGCAGTACTTC	CSASGGYGEQYF
TRBJ2-7	.	.	TRBV5-1	TGCGCCAGCAGCTTGGAGCACTACGAGCAGTACTTC	CASSLEHYEQYF
TRBJ2-2	.	.	TRBV3-1	TGTGCCAGCAGCCCGCCTACTCGCAGCCTAAACACCGGGGAGCTGTTTTTT	CASSPPTRSLNTGELFF
TRBJ2-1	.	.	TRBV19	TGTGCCAGTAGTATCTGGCTGTACAATGAGCAGTTCTTC	CASSIWLYNEQFF
TRBJ1-1	.	.	TRBV5-1	TGCGCCAGCAGCGGGGAACTTGAGGGACGTACTGAAGCTTTCTTT	CASSGELEGRTEAFF
TRBJ2-2	few	.	TRBV24-1	TGTGCCACAACGGGACAACCGAACACCGGGGAGCTGTTTTTT	CATTGQPNTGELFF
TRBJ2-7	.	.	TRBV9	TGTGCCAGCAGCGTAGCTAGTTCCCCGGAGGAGCAGTACTTC	CASSVASSPEEQYF
TRBJ1-1	once	.	TRBV5-8	TGTGCCAGCAGCCCATCAGGTTGGAACACTGAAGCTTTCTTT	CASSPSGWNTEAFF
TRBJ2-5	few	.	TRBV4-3	TGCGCCAGCAGCCAAGATGGCGACGGGGAGACCCAGTACTTC	CASSQDGDGETQYF
TRBJ2-1	few	TRBD2	TRBV7-2	TGTGCCAGCAGCCCTATGGGGGCGGGAGGGAATGAGCAGTTCTTC	CASSPMGAGGNEQFF